This T cell receptor beta chain was sequenced in a study of blood T cell repertoires in COVID-19. The protocol was immunoSEQ multiplex PCR, while the TCRdb copy is restricted to in-frame clones and leaves out a portion. The sample holds over 200,000 clones, about nine tenths seen once. With V trimmed by 0 bases and J by 4 bases, 2 bases remained unmatched. Germline V gene lookup returns CDR1 KGHDR and CDR2 SFDVKD. This CDR3 is 15 amino acids long. The sample taken for sequencing was peripheral blood. This TCR derives from a man aged 25 to 45 with COVID-19, enrolled during active disease. The V call is TRBV24-1, the J call TRBJ2-1; 7 positions agree with TRBD2. CDR3 residues: CATSDLEGGYNEQFF. CDR3 DNA: TGTGCCACCAGTGATTTGGAGGGAGGGTACAATGAGCAGTTCTTC.